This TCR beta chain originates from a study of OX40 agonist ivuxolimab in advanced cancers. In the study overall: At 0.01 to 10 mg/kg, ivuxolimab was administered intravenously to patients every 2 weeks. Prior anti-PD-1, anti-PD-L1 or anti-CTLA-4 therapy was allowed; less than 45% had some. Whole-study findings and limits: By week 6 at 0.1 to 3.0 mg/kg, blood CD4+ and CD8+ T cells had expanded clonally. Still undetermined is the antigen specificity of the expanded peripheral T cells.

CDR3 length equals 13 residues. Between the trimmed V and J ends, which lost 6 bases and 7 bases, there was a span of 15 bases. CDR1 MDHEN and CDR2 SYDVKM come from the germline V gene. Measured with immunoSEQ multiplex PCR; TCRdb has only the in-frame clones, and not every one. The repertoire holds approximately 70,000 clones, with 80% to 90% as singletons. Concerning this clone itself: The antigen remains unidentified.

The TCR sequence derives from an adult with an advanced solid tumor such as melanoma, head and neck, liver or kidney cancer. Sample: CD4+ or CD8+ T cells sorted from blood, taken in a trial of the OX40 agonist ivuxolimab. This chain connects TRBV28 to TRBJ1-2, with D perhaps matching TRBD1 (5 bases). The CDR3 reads CASSLTLGGGYTF. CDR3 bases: TGTGCCAGCAGCCTAACTCTTGGGGGTGGCTACACCTTC.